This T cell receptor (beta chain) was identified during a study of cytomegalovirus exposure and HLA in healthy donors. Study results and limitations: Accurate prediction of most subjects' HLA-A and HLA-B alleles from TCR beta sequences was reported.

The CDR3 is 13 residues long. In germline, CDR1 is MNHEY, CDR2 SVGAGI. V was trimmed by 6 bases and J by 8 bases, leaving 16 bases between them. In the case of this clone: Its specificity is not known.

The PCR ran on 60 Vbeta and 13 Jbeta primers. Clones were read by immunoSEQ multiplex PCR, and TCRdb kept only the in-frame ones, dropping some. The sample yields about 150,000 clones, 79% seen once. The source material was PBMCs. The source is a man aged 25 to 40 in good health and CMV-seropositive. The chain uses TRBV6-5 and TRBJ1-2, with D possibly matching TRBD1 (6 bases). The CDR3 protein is CASSRRQAGGYTF. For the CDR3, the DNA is TGTGCCAGCAGCCGGAGACAGGCGGGCGGCTACACCTTC.